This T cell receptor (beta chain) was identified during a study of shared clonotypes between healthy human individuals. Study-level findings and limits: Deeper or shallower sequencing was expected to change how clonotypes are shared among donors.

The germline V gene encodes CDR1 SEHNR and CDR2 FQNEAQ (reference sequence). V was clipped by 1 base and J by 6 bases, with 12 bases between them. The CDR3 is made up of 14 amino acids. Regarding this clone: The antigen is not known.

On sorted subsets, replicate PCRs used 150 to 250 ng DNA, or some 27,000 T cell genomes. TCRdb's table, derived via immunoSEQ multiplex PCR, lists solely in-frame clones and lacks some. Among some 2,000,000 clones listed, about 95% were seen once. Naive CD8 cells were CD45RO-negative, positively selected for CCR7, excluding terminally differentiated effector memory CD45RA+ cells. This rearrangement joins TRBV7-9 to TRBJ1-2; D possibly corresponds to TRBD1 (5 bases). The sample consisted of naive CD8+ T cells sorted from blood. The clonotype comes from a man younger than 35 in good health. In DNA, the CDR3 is TGTGCCAGCAGCTTAGGGGAGACAGCAAATGGCTACACCTTC. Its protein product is CASSLGETANGYTF.